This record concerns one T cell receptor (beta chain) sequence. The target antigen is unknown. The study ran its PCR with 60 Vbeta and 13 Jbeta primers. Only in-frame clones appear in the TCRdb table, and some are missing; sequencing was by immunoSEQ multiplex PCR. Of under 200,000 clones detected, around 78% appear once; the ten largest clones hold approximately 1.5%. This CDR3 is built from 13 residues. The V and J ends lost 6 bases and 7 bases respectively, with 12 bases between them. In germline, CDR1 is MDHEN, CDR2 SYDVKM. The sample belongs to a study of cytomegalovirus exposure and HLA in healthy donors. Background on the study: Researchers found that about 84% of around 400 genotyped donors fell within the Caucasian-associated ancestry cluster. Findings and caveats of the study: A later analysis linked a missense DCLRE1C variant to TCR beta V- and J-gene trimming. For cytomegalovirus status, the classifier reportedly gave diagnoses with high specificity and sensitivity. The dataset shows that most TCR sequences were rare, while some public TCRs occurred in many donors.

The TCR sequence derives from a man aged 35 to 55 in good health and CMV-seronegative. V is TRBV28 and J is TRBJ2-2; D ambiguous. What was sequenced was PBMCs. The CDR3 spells CASSLDGLGELFF. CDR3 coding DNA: TGTGCCAGCAGCCTAGACGGTCTCGGGGAGCTGTTTTTT. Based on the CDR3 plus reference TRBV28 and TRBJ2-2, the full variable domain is DVKVTQSSRYLVKRTGEKVFLECVQDMDHENMFWYRQDPGLGLRLIYFSYDVKMKEKGDIPEGYSVSREKKERFSLILESASTNQTSMYLCASSLDGLGELFFGEGSRLTVL.